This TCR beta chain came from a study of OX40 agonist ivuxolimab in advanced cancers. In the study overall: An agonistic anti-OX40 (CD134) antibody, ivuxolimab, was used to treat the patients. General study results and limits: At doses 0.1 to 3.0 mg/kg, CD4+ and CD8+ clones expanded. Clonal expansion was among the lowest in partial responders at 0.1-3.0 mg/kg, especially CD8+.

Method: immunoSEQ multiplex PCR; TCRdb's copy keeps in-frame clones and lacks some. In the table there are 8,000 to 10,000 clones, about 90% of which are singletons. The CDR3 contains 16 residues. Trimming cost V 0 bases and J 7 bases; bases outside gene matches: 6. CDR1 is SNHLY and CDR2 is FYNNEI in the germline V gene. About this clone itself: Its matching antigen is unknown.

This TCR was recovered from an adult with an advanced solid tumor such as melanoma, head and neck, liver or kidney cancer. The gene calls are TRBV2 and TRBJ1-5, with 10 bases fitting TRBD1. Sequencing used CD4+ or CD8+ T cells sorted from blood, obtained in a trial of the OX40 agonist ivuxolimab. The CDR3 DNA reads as TGTGCCAGCAGTGAAGCGCTAGGGGACAGGGGACAGCCCCAGCATTTT. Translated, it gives CASSEALGDRGQPQHF.